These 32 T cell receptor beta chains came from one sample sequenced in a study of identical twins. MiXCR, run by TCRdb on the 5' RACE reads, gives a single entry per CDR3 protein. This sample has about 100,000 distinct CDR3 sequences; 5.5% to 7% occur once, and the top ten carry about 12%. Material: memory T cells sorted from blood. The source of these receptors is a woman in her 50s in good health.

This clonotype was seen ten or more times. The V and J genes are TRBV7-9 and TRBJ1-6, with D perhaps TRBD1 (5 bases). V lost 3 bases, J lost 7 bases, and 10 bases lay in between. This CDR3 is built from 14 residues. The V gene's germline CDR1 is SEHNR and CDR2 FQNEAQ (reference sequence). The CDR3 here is CASSLGGNNSPLHF. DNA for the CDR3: TGTGCCAGCAGCTTGGGGGGGAACAATTCACCCCTCCACTTT.

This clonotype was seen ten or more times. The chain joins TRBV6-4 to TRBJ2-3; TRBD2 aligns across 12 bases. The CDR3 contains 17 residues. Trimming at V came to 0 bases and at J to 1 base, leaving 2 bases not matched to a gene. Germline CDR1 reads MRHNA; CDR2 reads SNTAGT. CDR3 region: CASSDSASGGGTDTQYF. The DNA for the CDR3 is TGTGCCAGCAGTGACTCTGCTAGCGGGGGGGGCACAGATACGCAGTATTTT.

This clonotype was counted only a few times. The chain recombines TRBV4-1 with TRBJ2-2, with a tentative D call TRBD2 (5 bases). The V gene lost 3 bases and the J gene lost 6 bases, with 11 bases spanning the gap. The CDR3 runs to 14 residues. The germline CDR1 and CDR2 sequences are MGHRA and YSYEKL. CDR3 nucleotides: TGCGCCAGCAGCCAGAGGGTCATGGCCGGGGAGCTGTTTTTT. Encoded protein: CASSQRVMAGELFF.

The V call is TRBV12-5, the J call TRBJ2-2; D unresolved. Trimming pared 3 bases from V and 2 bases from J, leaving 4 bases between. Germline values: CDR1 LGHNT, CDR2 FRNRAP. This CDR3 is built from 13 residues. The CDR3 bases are TGTGCTAGTGGTTTACCCAACACCGGGGAGCTGTTTTTT. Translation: CASGLPNTGELFF.

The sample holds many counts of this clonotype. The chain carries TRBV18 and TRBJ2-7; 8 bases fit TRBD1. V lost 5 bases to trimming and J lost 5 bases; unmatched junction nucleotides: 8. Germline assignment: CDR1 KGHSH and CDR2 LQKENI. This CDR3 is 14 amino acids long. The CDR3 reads CASSSDRDVDEQYF. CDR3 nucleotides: TGTGCCAGCTCATCGGACAGGGACGTGGACGAGCAGTACTTC. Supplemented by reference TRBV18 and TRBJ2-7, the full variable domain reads NAGVMQNPRHLVRRRGQEARLRCSPMKGHSHVYWYRQLPEEGLKFMVYLQKENIIDESGMPKERFSAEFPKEGPSILRIQQVVRGDSAAYFCASSSDRDVDEQYFGPGTRLTVT.

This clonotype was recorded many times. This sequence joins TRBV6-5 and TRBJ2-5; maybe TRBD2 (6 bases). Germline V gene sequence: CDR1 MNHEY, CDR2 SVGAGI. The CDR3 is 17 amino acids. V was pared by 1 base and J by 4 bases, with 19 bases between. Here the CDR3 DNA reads TGTGCCAGCAGTTACTTAGGGACTCCTTTAGTGCGAGAGACCCAGTACTTC. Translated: CASSYLGTPLVRETQYF.

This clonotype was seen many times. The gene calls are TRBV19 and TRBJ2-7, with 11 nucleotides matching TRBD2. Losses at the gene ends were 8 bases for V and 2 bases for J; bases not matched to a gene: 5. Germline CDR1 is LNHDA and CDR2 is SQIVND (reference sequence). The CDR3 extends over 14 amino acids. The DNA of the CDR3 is TGTGCCAGTGCGACTAGCGGGACGGCCTACGAGCAGTACTTC. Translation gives CASATSGTAYEQYF.

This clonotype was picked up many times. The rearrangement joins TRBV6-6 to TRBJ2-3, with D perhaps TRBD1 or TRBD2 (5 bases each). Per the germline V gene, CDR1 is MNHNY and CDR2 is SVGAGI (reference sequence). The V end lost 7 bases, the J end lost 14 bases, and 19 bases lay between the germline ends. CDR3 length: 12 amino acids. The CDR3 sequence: CASTASRGVVYF. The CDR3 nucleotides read TGTGCCAGCACCGCGTCGAGGGGAGTGGTGTATTTT.

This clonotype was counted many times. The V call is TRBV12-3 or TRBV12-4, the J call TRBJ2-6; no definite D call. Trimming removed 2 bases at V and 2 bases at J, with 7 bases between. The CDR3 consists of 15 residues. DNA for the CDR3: TGTGCCAGCAGTTTACAGCAGCCTGGGGCCAACGTCCTGACTTTC. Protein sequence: CASSLQQPGANVLTF.

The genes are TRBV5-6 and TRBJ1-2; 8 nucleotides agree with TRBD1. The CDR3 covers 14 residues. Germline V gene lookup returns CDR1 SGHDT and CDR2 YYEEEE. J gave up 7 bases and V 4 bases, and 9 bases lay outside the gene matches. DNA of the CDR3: TGTGCCAGCAGCCGGGGACAGGCCTCAGGTGGCTACACCTTC. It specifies CASSRGQASGGYTF.

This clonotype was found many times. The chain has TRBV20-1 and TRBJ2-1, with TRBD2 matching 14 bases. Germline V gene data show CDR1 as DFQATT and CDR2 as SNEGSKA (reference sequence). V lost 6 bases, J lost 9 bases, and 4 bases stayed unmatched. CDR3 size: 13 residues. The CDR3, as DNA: TGCAGTGCCGGACTAGCGGGAGGAGGTGAGCAGTTCTTC. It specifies CSAGLAGGGEQFF.

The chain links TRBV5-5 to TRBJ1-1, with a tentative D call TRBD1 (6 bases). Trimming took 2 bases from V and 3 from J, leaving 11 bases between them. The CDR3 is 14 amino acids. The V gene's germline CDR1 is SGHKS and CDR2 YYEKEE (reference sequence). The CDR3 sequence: CASSFEEGDTEAFF. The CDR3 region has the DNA TGTGCCAGCAGCTTTGAAGAGGGGGACACTGAAGCTTTCTTT.

The CDR3 protein is CATRGADIFTDTQYF. The CDR3 DNA reads TGTGCCACCCGGGGAGCGGACATATTCACAGATACGCAGTATTTT. The rearrangement links TRBV24-1 to TRBJ2-3; the D call may be TRBD1 or TRBD2 (5 bases each). V lost 9 bases, J lost 2 bases, and 17 bases lay in between. CDR1 KGHDR and CDR2 SFDVKD come from the germline V gene. CDR3 size: 15 residues.

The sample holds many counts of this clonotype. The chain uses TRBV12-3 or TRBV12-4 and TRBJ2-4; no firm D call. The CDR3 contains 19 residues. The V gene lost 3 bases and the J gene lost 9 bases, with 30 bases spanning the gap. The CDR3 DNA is TGTGCCAGCAGTTTTAAGTTATCGGTCGTGCCCCTTAGGGTGGGCATTCAGTACTTC. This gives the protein CASSFKLSVVPLRVGIQYF.

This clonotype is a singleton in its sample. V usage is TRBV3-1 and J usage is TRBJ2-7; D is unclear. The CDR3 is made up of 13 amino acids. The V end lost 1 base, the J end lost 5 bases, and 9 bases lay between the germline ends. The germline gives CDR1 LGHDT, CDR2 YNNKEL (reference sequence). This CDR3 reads CASSQVRSNEQYF. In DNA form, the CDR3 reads TGTGCCAGCAGCCAAGTCCGTAGTAACGAGCAGTACTTC.

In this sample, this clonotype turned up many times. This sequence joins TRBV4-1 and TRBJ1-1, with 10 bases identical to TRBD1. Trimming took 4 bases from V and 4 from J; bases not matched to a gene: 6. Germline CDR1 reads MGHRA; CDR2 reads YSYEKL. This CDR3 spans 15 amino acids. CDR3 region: CASSPQGQGRTEAFF. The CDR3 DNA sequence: TGCGCCAGCAGCCCCCAGGGACAGGGGCGCACTGAAGCTTTCTTT.

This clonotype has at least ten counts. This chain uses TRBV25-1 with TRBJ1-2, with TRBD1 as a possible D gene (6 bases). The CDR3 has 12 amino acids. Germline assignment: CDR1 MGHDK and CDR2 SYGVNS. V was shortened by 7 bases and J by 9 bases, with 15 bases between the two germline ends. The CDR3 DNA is TGTGCCAGCACCGGGACAAAAGGGAGCTACACCTTC. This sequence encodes CASTGTKGSYTF.

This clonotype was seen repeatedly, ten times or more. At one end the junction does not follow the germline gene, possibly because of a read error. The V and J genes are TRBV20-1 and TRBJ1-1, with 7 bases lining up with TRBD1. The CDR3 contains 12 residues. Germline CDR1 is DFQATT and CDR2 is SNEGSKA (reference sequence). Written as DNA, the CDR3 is TGCAGTGCTGCCTCCCCGGGACAGCCTCTCCCTTTT. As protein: CSAASPGQPLPF.

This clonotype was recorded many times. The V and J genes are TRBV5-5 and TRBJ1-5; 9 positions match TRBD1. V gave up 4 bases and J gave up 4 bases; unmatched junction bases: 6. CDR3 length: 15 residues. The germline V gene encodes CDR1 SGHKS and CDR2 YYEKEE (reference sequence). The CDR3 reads CASSARTGENQPQHF. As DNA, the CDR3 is TGTGCCAGCAGCGCGCGGACAGGGGAGAATCAGCCCCAGCATTTT.

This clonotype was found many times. DNA for the CDR3: TGTGCCAGCAGTTTAGTCTCGGGCACTGAAGCTTTCTTT. Translation: CASSLVSGTEAFF. The rearrangement links TRBV12-3 or TRBV12-4 to TRBJ1-1, with D uncertain. The CDR3 length is 13 residues. V was trimmed by 1 base and J by 4 bases, leaving 7 bases between them.

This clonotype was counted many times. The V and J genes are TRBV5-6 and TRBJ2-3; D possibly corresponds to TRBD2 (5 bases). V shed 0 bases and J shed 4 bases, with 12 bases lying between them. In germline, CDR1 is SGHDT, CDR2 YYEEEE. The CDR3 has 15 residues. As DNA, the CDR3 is TGTGCCAGCAGCTTGGGTCCGGGATCGGCAGATACGCAGTATTTT. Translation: CASSLGPGSADTQYF.

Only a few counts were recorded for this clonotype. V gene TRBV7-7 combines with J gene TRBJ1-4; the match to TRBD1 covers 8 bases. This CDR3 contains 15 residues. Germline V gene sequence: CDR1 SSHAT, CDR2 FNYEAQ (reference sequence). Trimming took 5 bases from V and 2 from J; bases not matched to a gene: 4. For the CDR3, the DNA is TGTGCCAGCAGCCGCTCAGGGGGCACTAATGAAAAACTGTTTTTT. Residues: CASSRSGGTNEKLFF. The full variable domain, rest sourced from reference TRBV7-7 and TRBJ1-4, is GAGVSQSPRYKVTKRGQDVTLRCDPISSHATLYWYQQALGQGPEFLTYFNYEAQPDKSGLPSDRFSAERPEGSISTLTIQRTEQRDSAMYRCASSRSGGTNEKLFFGSGTQLSVL.

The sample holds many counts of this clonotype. In DNA, the CDR3 is TGCGCCAGCAGTGACAGGAAACTAGCGGGAGGGCCAGATACGCAGTATTTT. This codes for CASSDRKLAGGPDTQYF. The J gene is TRBJ2-3, the V gene TRBV10-1, with 13 bases lining up with TRBD2. Germline-derived CDR1 and CDR2 are WNHNN and SYGVQD (reference sequence). The J segment lost 4 bases and the V segment lost 3 bases, leaving 7 bases of the junction unmatched. The CDR3 runs to 17 residues.

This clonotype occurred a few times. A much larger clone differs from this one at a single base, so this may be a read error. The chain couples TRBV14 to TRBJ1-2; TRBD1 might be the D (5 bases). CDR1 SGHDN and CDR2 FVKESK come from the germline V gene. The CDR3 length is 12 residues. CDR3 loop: CASSVGPGGYPF. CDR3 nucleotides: TGTGCCAGCAGCGTGGGGCCGGGTGGCTACCCCTTC.

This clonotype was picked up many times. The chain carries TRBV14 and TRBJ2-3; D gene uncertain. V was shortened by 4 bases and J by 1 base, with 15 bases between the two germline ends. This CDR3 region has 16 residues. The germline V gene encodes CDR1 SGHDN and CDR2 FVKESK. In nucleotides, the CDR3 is TGTGCCAGCAGCCCTATCACCTTTGGAGGCACAGATACGCAGTATTTT. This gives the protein CASSPITFGGTDTQYF.

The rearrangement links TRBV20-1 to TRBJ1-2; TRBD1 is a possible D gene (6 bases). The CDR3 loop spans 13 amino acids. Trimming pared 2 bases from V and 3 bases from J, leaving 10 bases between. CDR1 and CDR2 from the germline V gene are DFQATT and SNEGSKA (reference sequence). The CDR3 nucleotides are TGCAGTGCTAGACCGTCAGGGGACTATGGCTACACCTTC. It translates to CSARPSGDYGYTF.

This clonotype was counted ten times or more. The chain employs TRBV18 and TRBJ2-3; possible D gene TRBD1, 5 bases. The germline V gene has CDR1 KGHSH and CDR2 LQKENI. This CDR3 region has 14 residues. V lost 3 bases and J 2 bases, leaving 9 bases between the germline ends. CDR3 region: CASSPPGITDTQYF. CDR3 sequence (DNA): TGTGCCAGCTCACCCCCAGGGATCACAGATACGCAGTATTTT.

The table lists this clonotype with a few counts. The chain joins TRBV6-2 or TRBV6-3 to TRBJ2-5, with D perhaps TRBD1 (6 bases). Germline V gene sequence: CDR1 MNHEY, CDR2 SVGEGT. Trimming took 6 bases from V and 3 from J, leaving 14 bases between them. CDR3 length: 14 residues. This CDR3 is CASSLTGTKETQYF. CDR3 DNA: TGTGCCAGCAGCCTAACCGGGACAAAAGAGACCCAGTACTTC.

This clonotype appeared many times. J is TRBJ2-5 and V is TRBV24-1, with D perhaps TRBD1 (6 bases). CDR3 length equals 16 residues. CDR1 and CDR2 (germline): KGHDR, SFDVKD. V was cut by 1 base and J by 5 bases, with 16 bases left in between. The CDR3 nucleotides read TGTGCCACCAGTGATTTTAGTCAGGCGAGGGGGGAGACCCAGTACTTC. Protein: CATSDFSQARGETQYF.

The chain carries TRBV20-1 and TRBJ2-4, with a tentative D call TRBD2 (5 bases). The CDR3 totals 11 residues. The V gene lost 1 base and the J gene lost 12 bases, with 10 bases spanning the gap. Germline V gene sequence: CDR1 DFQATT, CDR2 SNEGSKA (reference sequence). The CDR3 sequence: CSARGAGNQYF. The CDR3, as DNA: TGCAGTGCTAGAGGTGCCGGGAATCAGTACTTC.

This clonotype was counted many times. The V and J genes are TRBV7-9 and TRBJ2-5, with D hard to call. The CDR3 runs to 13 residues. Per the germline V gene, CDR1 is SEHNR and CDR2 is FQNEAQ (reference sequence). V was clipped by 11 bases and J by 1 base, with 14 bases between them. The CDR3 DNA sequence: TGTGCCCTCGACCGGGCCTCCCAAGAGACCCAGTACTTC. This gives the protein CALDRASQETQYF.

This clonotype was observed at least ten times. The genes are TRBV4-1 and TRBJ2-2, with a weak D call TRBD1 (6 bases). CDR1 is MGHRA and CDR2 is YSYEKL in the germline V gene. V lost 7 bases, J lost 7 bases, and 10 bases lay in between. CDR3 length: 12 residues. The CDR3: CASNRVGGELFF. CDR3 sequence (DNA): TGCGCCAGCAACAGGGTGGGCGGGGAGCTGTTTTTT.